Presented here are 27 T cell receptor beta chains from one specimen sequenced in a study of cytotoxic CD8 clonotypes in ibrutinib-treated CLL. Produced via immunoSEQ multiplex PCR; TCRdb's table is partial and in-frame only. Found here are about 14,000 clones, 64% of them singletons; the top ten hold 35% to 50%. The sample consisted of PBMCs, taken before ibrutinib treatment. All receptors come from a human donor with chronic lymphocytic leukemia.

This clone was seen a few times. V and J are TRBV2 and TRBJ1-1, with D unresolved. The CDR3 has 14 amino acids. Trimming stripped 8 bases from V and 3 bases from J, with 16 bases between. Germline-derived CDR1 and CDR2 are SNHLY and FYNNEI. Written as DNA, the CDR3 is TGTGCCAGCCCACAAAGAAGGTTGGACACTGAAGCTTTCTTT. Translating it yields CASPQRRLDTEAFF.

This clone was counted only a few times. This chain links TRBV18 with TRBJ1-1, with 8 bases aligning to TRBD1. Germline CDR1 and CDR2: KGHSH and LQKENI. The CDR3 loop spans 14 amino acids. After removal of 4 bases from V and 3 bases from J, the junction contained 4 bases not matched to a gene. The CDR3 protein is CASSRTGIDTEAFF. In DNA, the CDR3 is TGTGCCAGCTCACGGACAGGGATAGACACTGAAGCTTTCTTT.

The chain recombines TRBV7-9 with TRBJ1-1; D is unclear. The germline gives CDR1 SEHNR, CDR2 FQNEAQ (reference sequence). This CDR3 is 12 amino acids long. The ends were cut back, 2 bases at V and 1 base at J, with 2 bases in the middle. CDR3 sequence: CASSLQNTEAFF. CDR3 DNA: TGTGCCAGCAGCTTACAGAACACTGAAGCTTTCTTT. Full variable domain (missing parts from reference TRBV7-9 and TRBJ1-1): DTGVSQNPRHKITKRGQNVTFRCDPISEHNRLYWYRQTLGQGPEFLTYFQNEAQLEKSRLLSDRFSAERPKGSFSTLEIQRTEQGDSAMYLCASSLQNTEAFFGQGTRLTVV.

The V gene is TRBV10-3, the J gene TRBJ2-5; tentative D call: TRBD2 (6 bases). The CDR3 spans 13 residues. From germline, CDR1 is ENHRY and CDR2 SYGVKD. Trimming pared 6 bases from V and 4 bases from J, leaving 12 bases between. Here the CDR3 reads CAIRTSPGETQYF. As DNA, the CDR3 is TGTGCCATCAGGACTAGTCCAGGAGAGACCCAGTACTTC.

This clone was detected only once. V gene TRBV5-4 combines with J gene TRBJ2-5, with 12 bases fitting TRBD2. This CDR3 is built from 17 residues. V lost 4 bases and J lost 5; bases outside the gene matches: 12. Germline V lookup: CDR1 SGHNT, CDR2 YYREEE (reference sequence). CDR3 sequence: CASSPTATSGGWETQYF. The CDR3 DNA follows: TGTGCCAGCAGCCCCACCGCCACTAGCGGGGGGTGGGAGACCCAGTACTTC. Full variable domain (remainder filled in from reference TRBV5-4 and TRBJ2-5): ETGVTQSPTHLIKTRGQQVTLRCSSQSGHNTVSWYQQALGQGPQFIFQYYREEENGRGNFPPRFSGLQFPNYSSELNVNALELDDSALYLCASSPTATSGGWETQYFGPGTRLLVL.

This clone was recorded a few times. The rearrangement links TRBV9 to TRBJ2-2; either TRBD1 or TRBD2 may fit D (5 bases each). Germline lookup yields CDR1 SGDLS and CDR2 YYNGEE. Trimming removed 0 bases at V and 6 bases at J, with 15 bases between. The CDR3 covers 16 residues. This chain's CDR3 is CASSVVPGLASGELFF. Here the CDR3 DNA reads TGTGCCAGCAGCGTAGTCCCGGGGCTTGCCTCCGGGGAGCTGTTTTTT.

The V call is TRBV21-1, the J call TRBJ2-2; TRBD1 reflects the table's D call only, with no check against the DNA. TRBV21-1 is termed a pseudogene. This CDR3 is 13 amino acids long. The CDR3 DNA follows: TGTGCCGGGGACAGGGAAGTCACCGGGGAGCTGTTTTTT. It translates to CAGDREVTGELFF.

This sequence joins TRBV29-1 and TRBJ2-1, with 9 bases matching TRBD1. This CDR3 spans 13 amino acids. From germline, CDR1 is SQVTM and CDR2 ANQGSEA. The CDR3: CRYRGLDYNEQFF. CDR3 bases: TGCAGGTACAGGGGGCTGGACTACAATGAGCAGTTCTTC.

The rearrangement uses TRBV29-1 and TRBJ2-7, with 11 nucleotides matching TRBD2. Germline V lookup: CDR1 SQVTM, CDR2 ANQGSEA. J was trimmed by 2 bases and V by 7 bases; bases with no gene match: 4. The CDR3 spans 13 residues. CDR3 nucleotides: TGCAGCGCCCTGACTAGCGGGGCCTACGAGCAGTACTTC. Translation gives CSALTSGAYEQYF.

Comments on this clone: The sample has other DNA sequences that encode this CDR3 too. V is TRBV10-3 and J is TRBJ2-5; 9 bases match TRBD1. The V gene end was trimmed by 2 bases and the J gene end by 12 bases; junction bases not matched to a gene: 10. CDR1 ENHRY and CDR2 SYGVKD come from the germline V gene. The CDR3 length is 14 residues. The CDR3 nucleotides read TGTGCCATCAGTGAGGGAACAGGGGGCGCGGTGGAGTACTTC. This gives the protein CAISEGTGGAVEYF.

V gene TRBV10-1 combines with J gene TRBJ2-2; D is unresolved. The CDR3 spans 11 residues. Germline V gene sequence: CDR1 WNHNN, CDR2 SYGVQD (reference sequence). Trimming removed 0 bases from V and 7 bases from J, with 0 bases in between. CDR3 DNA sequence: TGCGCCAGCAGTGAGTCCGGGGAGCTGTTTTTT. Protein product: CASSESGELFF.

The J gene is TRBJ2-3, the V gene TRBV2; 7 bases are shared with TRBD1. CDR3 length: 14 amino acids. V shed 6 bases and J 5 bases; nucleotides not matched to a gene: 8. Germline CDR1 is SNHLY and CDR2 is FYNNEI. DNA for the CDR3: TGTGCCAGCAGGATTGACAGGGTGCAAGATACGCAGTATTTT. Translating gives CASRIDRVQDTQYF.

The chain combines TRBV5-1 with TRBJ1-4; D is unclear. The CDR3 has 13 residues. From germline, CDR1 is SGHRS and CDR2 YFSETQ. V gave up 2 bases and J gave up 8 bases, with 10 bases separating them. The CDR3 region is CASSLETGEKLFF. DNA of the CDR3: TGCGCCAGCAGCTTAGAGACGGGGGAAAAACTGTTTTTT.

The V gene is TRBV29-1, the J gene TRBJ1-2; TRBD1 is a possible D gene (5 bases). The germline V gene encodes CDR1 SQVTM and CDR2 ANQGSEA. The V end was cut by 4 bases, the J end by 2 bases, with 8 bases between. The CDR3 length is 12 residues. The chain's CDR3 is CSVGNRNYGYTF. For the CDR3, the DNA is TGCAGCGTTGGAAACAGGAACTATGGCTACACCTTC.

V usage is TRBV29-1 and J usage is TRBJ2-1; 9 positions match TRBD2. The germline gives CDR1 SQVTM, CDR2 ANQGSEA. Trimming at V came to 3 bases and at J to 15 bases, leaving 6 bases not matched to a gene. The CDR3 consists of 11 residues. CDR3 sequence reads: CSVEWGAGGFF. For the CDR3, the DNA is TGCAGCGTTGAGTGGGGAGCGGGGGGGTTCTTC.

The chain recombines TRBV10-3 with TRBJ2-3; D remains ambiguous. Germline-derived CDR1 and CDR2 are ENHRY and SYGVKD. V was cut by 6 bases and J by 2 bases, with 6 bases left in between. This CDR3 contains 12 residues. For the CDR3, the DNA is TGTGCCATCAGAGGTGACACAGATACGCAGTATTTT. It codes for CAIRGDTDTQYF.

As to this clone: Other DNA sequences in this specimen translate into the identical CDR3. The V call is TRBV5-4, the J call TRBJ2-7; D is perhaps TRBD1 (5 bases). V was clipped by 0 bases and J by 1 base, with 8 bases between them. The CDR3 has 14 residues. The germline CDR1 and CDR2 sequences are SGHNT and YYREEE (reference sequence). This chain's CDR3 is CASSLDQGSYEQYF. The CDR3 coding sequence is TGTGCCAGCAGCTTGGATCAGGGATCCTACGAGCAGTACTTC.

The rearrangement links TRBV19 to TRBJ1-2; D gene uncertain. Germline V lookup: CDR1 LNHDA, CDR2 SQIVND (reference sequence). This CDR3 has 14 amino acids. Trimming stripped 7 bases from V and 4 bases from J, with 16 bases between. The DNA of the CDR3 is TGTGCCAGTACCATCCTCCGGGCGCGCTATGGCTACACCTTC. Protein product: CASTILRARYGYTF.

The V gene is TRBV4-2, the J gene TRBJ1-6; maybe TRBD1 (6 bases). This CDR3 spans 19 amino acids. V gave up 1 base and J gave up 0 bases, with 16 bases separating them. Germline CDR1 reads LGHNA; CDR2 reads YNFKEQ. The CDR3 protein is CASSQGPGGGSSYNSPLHF. The CDR3 nucleotides read TGTGCCAGCAGCCAAGGCCCTGGGGGCGGGAGCTCCTATAATTCACCCCTCCACTTT.

This clone was counted a few times. The rearrangement joins TRBV4-1 to TRBJ2-1; D is undetermined. The CDR3 covers 15 residues. Germline lookup yields CDR1 MGHRA and CDR2 YSYEKL. V was clipped by 0 bases and J by 6 bases, with 12 bases between them. The CDR3 region is CASSQDPATPNEQFF. CDR3 DNA: TGCGCCAGCAGCCAAGATCCCGCGACACCCAATGAGCAGTTCTTC.

The chain has TRBV29-1 and TRBJ1-2, with 9 nucleotides matching TRBD1. The J segment lost 3 bases and the V segment lost 5 bases, leaving 4 bases of the junction unmatched. This CDR3 is built from 13 residues. Germline lookup yields CDR1 SQVTM and CDR2 ANQGSEA. CDR3 DNA sequence: TGCAGCGTTCCGGGACAGGGTGACTATGGCTACACCTTC. Translated, it gives CSVPGQGDYGYTF.

The rearrangement uses TRBV18 and TRBJ2-6; a possible D gene is TRBD1 (6 bases). Trimming stripped 0 bases from V and 1 base from J, with 19 bases between. The germline gives CDR1 KGHSH, CDR2 LQKENI. The CDR3 spans 20 residues. In nucleotides, the CDR3 is TGTGCCAGCTCACCACCCTTCAGGGGTTACCCTGGGTCTGGGGCCAACGTCCTGACTTTC. Encoded protein: CASSPPFRGYPGSGANVLTF.

The genes are TRBV27 and TRBJ2-1; 11 nucleotides line up with TRBD1. CDR1 and CDR2 (germline): MNHEY, SMNVEV (reference sequence). This CDR3 contains 15 residues. Losses at the gene ends were 3 bases for V and 12 bases for J; bases not matched to a gene: 10. DNA of the CDR3: TGTGCCAGCAGTTTCGGACAGGGGGCTCTGGGATGGCAGTTCTTC. Translating gives CASSFGQGALGWQFF.

V gene TRBV11-2 combines with J gene TRBJ1-1; 7 bases are shared with TRBD1. CDR1 and CDR2 from the germline V gene are SGHAT and FQNNGV. The ends lost 5 bases at V and 5 bases at J; junction bases unmatched: 8. The CDR3 loop spans 14 amino acids. CDR3 in amino acids: CASSRQGRQTEAFF. CDR3 DNA: TGTGCCAGCAGCCGACAGGGAAGGCAAACTGAAGCTTTCTTT.

Comments on this clone: A much larger clone differs from this one at a single base, so this may be a read error. The V call is TRBV5-5, the J call TRBJ2-7, with 10 bases aligning to TRBD1. V was clipped by 4 bases and J by 3 bases; unmatched bases: 4. This CDR3 contains 14 residues. Per the germline V gene, CDR1 is SGHKS and CDR2 is YYEKEE (reference sequence). For the CDR3, the DNA is TGTGCCAGCAGCCCCCGGGACAGGGGCTACGAGCAGTACTTC. It is translated as CASSPRDRGYEQYF.

The chain is built from TRBV7-8 and TRBJ1-1; a possible D gene is TRBD1 (5 bases). The CDR3 runs 15 residues. CDR1 is SGHVS, CDR2 FQNEAQ, per germline. Between the trimmed V and J ends, which lost 1 base and 1 base, there was a span of 10 bases. The DNA of the CDR3 is TGTGCCAGCAGCTTAGTTTCGGGGACGAACACTGAAGCTTTCTTT. Residues: CASSLVSGTNTEAFF.

The chain is built from TRBV5-4 and TRBJ2-1; D is ambiguous. V lost 0 bases and J 6 bases, leaving 7 bases between the germline ends. There are 13 residues in the CDR3. CDR1 and CDR2 (germline): SGHNT, YYREEE (reference sequence). CDR3 bases: TGTGCCAGCAGCTTGGTTAGCCCCAATGAGCAGTTCTTC. It codes for CASSLVSPNEQFF.